This entry lists 27 T cell receptor beta chains sequenced from one sample in a study of T-cell memory formation after mild COVID-19. From the 5' RACE reads, TCRdb called clonotypes with MiXCR, one entry per CDR3 protein. The sample contains hundreds of thousands of distinct CDR3 sequences, approximately 18% of which appear only once. Sequenced input: PBMCs or a T cell subset sorted from them (not recorded which). The receptors stem from an adult woman who had mild COVID-19 (a few samples of this study predate the infection). Cell type and time point are not known.

This clonotype has a handful of counts. As DNA, the CDR3 is TGTGCCAGCAGCTTAACAGCCGGGGGTTGGGGGAATGAAAAACTGTTTTTT. Translated: CASSLTAGGWGNEKLFF. This chain joins TRBV7-6 and TRBJ1-4; a weak D match, TRBD1 (5 bases). The CDR3 extends over 17 amino acids. Trimming cost V 2 bases and J 5 bases, with 18 bases left between them. Germline V gene lookup returns CDR1 SGHVS and CDR2 FNYEAQ.

This clonotype was found many times. V and J are TRBV7-3 and TRBJ2-1; no definite D call. Trimming took 2 bases from V and 2 from J, leaving 13 bases between them. The CDR3 spans 16 residues. In germline, CDR1 is SGHTA, CDR2 FQGTGA. The DNA for the CDR3 is TGTGCCAGCAGCTTATCCCCGATGAAACCCTACAATGAGCAGTTCTTC. Encoded protein: CASSLSPMKPYNEQFF.

The genes are TRBV5-6 and TRBJ2-3; the D call may be TRBD1 or TRBD2 (5 bases each). Germline V gene lookup returns CDR1 SGHDT and CDR2 YYEEEE. V gave up 6 bases and J gave up 0 bases, with 14 bases separating them. This CDR3 has 15 residues. The CDR3 DNA reads TGTGCCAGCACAAAGAGGGGCCTTAGCACAGATACGCAGTATTTT. Protein product: CASTKRGLSTDTQYF.

The table lists this clonotype with a few counts. This chain uses TRBV29-1 with TRBJ2-7, with D unclear. In germline, CDR1 is SQVTM, CDR2 ANQGSEA. This CDR3 spans 12 amino acids. V lost 7 bases and J lost 4, with 14 bases in between. The CDR3 loop is CSADDGNYEQYF. The CDR3, as DNA: TGCAGCGCCGATGATGGGAATTACGAGCAGTACTTC.

The table lists this clonotype with a few counts. The chain employs TRBV6-6 and TRBJ2-5; 13 bases are shared with TRBD2. CDR1 is MNHNY, CDR2 SVGAGI, per germline (reference sequence). Trimming took 8 bases from V and 0 from J; bases not matched to a gene: 12. CDR3 length equals 18 residues. The CDR3 spells CASSSTRTSGGYQETQYF. CDR3 bases: TGTGCCAGCTCCTCCACCCGGACTAGCGGGGGTTACCAAGAGACCCAGTACTTC.

At least ten counts were recorded for this clonotype. The V and J genes are TRBV7-9 and TRBJ2-7; 9 bases are shared with TRBD2. Germline CDR1 is SEHNR and CDR2 is FQNEAQ (reference sequence). The CDR3 runs to 14 residues. Germline trimming cut 5 bases from V and 1 base from J; bases unmatched to any gene: 3. CDR3 amino acids: CASSISGGSYEQYF. The CDR3 DNA is TGTGCCAGCAGCATTAGCGGGGGATCCTACGAGCAGTACTTC.

The V and J genes are TRBV20-1 and TRBJ2-2; D remains unclear. This CDR3 has 13 amino acids. V was trimmed by 6 bases and J by 5 bases, leaving 13 bases between them. The germline gives CDR1 DFQATT, CDR2 SNEGSKA (reference sequence). The CDR3 protein is CSAPYGLTGELFF. The CDR3 DNA reads TGCAGTGCCCCCTATGGGCTTACCGGGGAGCTGTTTTTT.

At least ten counts were recorded for this clonotype. The chain has TRBV30 and TRBJ2-7; 12 bases match TRBD2. From germline, CDR1 is GTSNPN and CDR2 SVGIG (reference sequence). V trimming: 5 bases; J trimming: 0 bases; junction bases outside the gene matches: 5. The CDR3 runs to 15 residues. CDR3 sequence: CAWGGTSGRSYEQYF. The CDR3 DNA is TGTGCCTGGGGGGGGACTAGCGGGCGCTCCTACGAGCAGTACTTC. The full variable domain, with the rest looked up from reference TRBV30 and TRBJ2-7, is SQTIHQWPATLVQPVGSPLSLECTVEGTSNPNLYWYRQAAGRGLQLLFYSVGIGQISSEVPQNLSASRPQDRQFILSSKKLLLSDSGFYLCAWGGTSGRSYEQYFGPGTRLTVT.

This clonotype was observed at least ten times. The chain uses TRBV20-1 and TRBJ2-7; 9 bases are shared with TRBD1. The ends lost 6 bases at V and 3 bases at J; junction bases unmatched: 12. This CDR3 has 15 residues. CDR1 is DFQATT, CDR2 SNEGSKA, per germline (reference sequence). CDR3 DNA sequence: TGCAGTGCCAACACAAACAGGGGGCGTTTCTACGAGCAGTACTTC. Its protein is CSANTNRGRFYEQYF.

In its sample, this clonotype was seen a few times. The chain employs TRBV3-1 and TRBJ2-5, with D perhaps TRBD1 or TRBD2 (5 bases each). Trimming shortened V by 4 bases and J by 5 bases, and 23 bases separated the two germline ends. The CDR3 covers 17 residues. Germline V gene lookup returns CDR1 LGHDT and CDR2 YNNKEL (reference sequence). CDR3 in DNA: TGTGCCAGCAGCCCACTACCAGGGACGGCTATTCGGGAGACCCAGTACTTC. This gives the protein CASSPLPGTAIRETQYF.

This clonotype was recorded once. The rearrangement uses TRBV6-5 and TRBJ2-2, with 8 bases that match TRBD2. The CDR3 runs 19 residues. Germline values: CDR1 MNHEY, CDR2 SVGAGI. J was trimmed by 1 base and V by 2 bases; bases with no gene match: 12. The CDR3, as DNA: TGTGCCAGCAGTTACCCTAGAGTAGCGGGGTTCCAGAACACCGGGGAGCTGTTTTTT. Encoded protein: CASSYPRVAGFQNTGELFF.

This clonotype turned up a few times. The chain is built from TRBV7-2 and TRBJ2-2; D is undetermined. V lost 1 base, J lost 8 bases, and 8 bases lay in between. Germline V lookup: CDR1 SGHTA, CDR2 FQGNSA. The CDR3 spans 13 residues. CDR3 sequence: CASSLGPPGELFF. The CDR3 coding sequence is TGTGCCAGCAGCTTAGGGCCTCCTGGGGAGCTGTTTTTT.

The chain recombines TRBV24-1 with TRBJ2-7; D remains unclear. V lost 0 bases to trimming and J lost 5 bases, with 4 bases between them. In germline, CDR1 is KGHDR, CDR2 SFDVKD. There are 12 residues in the CDR3. The CDR3 reads CATSDLSDEQYF. The CDR3 DNA reads TGTGCCACCAGTGATTTGTCCGACGAGCAGTACTTC.

The V and J genes are TRBV27 and TRBJ2-5, with TRBD2 as a possible D gene (6 bases). CDR1 is MNHEY and CDR2 is SMNVEV in the germline V gene (reference sequence). The CDR3 contains 14 residues. V was cut by 5 bases and J by 5 bases, with 15 bases left in between. The CDR3 loop reads CASSPAGPRETQYF. As DNA, the CDR3 is TGTGCCAGCAGTCCGGCGGGGCCAAGGGAGACCCAGTACTTC.

J is TRBJ2-2 and V is TRBV7-7; a weak D match, TRBD1 (6 bases). The V and J ends lost 5 bases and 5 bases respectively, with 15 bases between them. The germline CDR1 and CDR2 sequences are SSHAT and FNYEAQ (reference sequence). The CDR3 has 15 amino acids. Here the CDR3 DNA reads TGTGCCAGCAGCCCTGACAGGCTGTGGACCGGGGAGCTGTTTTTT. It codes for CASSPDRLWTGELFF.

The rearrangement joins TRBV14 to TRBJ2-7; possible D gene TRBD2, 6 bases. V was pared by 4 bases and J by 4 bases, with 17 bases between. This CDR3 contains 15 residues. Germline V CDR1 and CDR2: SGHDN, FVKESK. The CDR3 is CASSPYVWREYEQYF. CDR3 nucleotide sequence: TGTGCCAGCAGCCCATACGTATGGAGGGAATACGAGCAGTACTTC.

The chain is built from TRBV24-1 and TRBJ1-1; 7 bases agree with TRBD1. With 9 bases clipped from V and 1 base from J, the junction kept 4 bases outside the gene matches. The germline gives CDR1 KGHDR, CDR2 SFDVKD. This CDR3 spans 13 amino acids. DNA of the CDR3: TGTGCCACCCGGGACAGCAAGAACACTGAAGCTTTCTTT. Its protein product is CATRDSKNTEAFF.

The V call is TRBV20-1, the J call TRBJ1-5, with a possible D match to TRBD1 (5 bases). The V gene's germline CDR1 is DFQATT and CDR2 SNEGSKA (reference sequence). This CDR3 has 17 residues. V was trimmed by 2 bases and J by 0 bases, leaving 17 bases between them. CDR3 sequence (DNA): TGCAGTGCTAGAACAGCCGGGACCGATTATAGCAATCAGCCCCAGCATTTT. Protein: CSARTAGTDYSNQPQHF.

The chain recombines TRBV2 with TRBJ1-1; D is ambiguous. Germline V gene data show CDR1 as SNHLY and CDR2 as FYNNEI. The V and J ends lost 8 bases and 1 base respectively, with 5 bases between them. The CDR3 extends over 11 amino acids. The CDR3 DNA reads TGTGCCAGCGACACGAACACTGAAGCTTTCTTT. This translates into CASDTNTEAFF.

This clonotype was observed a few times. CDR3 amino acids: CATSRDLGSSGRSVLNEQFF. The CDR3 region has the DNA TGTGCCACCAGCAGAGATCTGGGGTCTAGCGGGAGATCGGTACTCAATGAGCAGTTCTTC. J is TRBJ2-1 and V is TRBV15; 10 bases are a match to TRBD2. The trim removed 0 bases at V and 6 bases at J, leaving 17 bases unmatched. CDR3 size: 20 residues. The germline gives CDR1 LNHNV, CDR2 YYDKDF (reference sequence).

The V call is TRBV19, the J call TRBJ2-1; 12 bases are a match to TRBD2. The CDR3 consists of 14 residues. Germline CDR1 and CDR2: LNHDA and SQIVND (reference sequence). The trim removed 8 bases at V and 6 bases at J, leaving 5 bases unmatched. The CDR3 reads CASGLAGNVNEQFF. The CDR3 DNA is TGTGCCAGTGGACTAGCGGGAAATGTCAATGAGCAGTTCTTC.

This clonotype showed up many times. The chain recombines TRBV29-1 with TRBJ2-7; 8 bases align to TRBD1. V gave up 6 bases and J gave up 4 bases; unmatched junction bases: 5. The CDR3 is made up of 12 amino acids. Germline CDR1 is SQVTM and CDR2 is ANQGSEA. The CDR3 protein is CSVDRGDYEQYF. DNA of the CDR3: TGCAGCGTCGACAGGGGCGATTACGAGCAGTACTTC.

V usage is TRBV5-4 and J usage is TRBJ2-7; 9 bases are shared with TRBD2. V was pared by 6 bases and J by 0 bases, with 4 bases of the junction left unmatched. Germline V lookup: CDR1 SGHNT, CDR2 YYREEE (reference sequence). CDR3 size: 14 residues. The CDR3 protein is CASNLAGASYEQYF. CDR3 sequence (DNA): TGTGCCAGCAACTTAGCGGGGGCCTCCTACGAGCAGTACTTC.

This clonotype was observed a few times. The gene calls are TRBV12-3 or TRBV12-4 and TRBJ2-7; no clear D. Trimming removed 1 base at V and 13 bases at J, with 17 bases between. This CDR3 has 13 amino acids. The DNA of the CDR3 is TGTGCCAGCAGTTTAGGCAGGTTTGTCAGACCCTACTTC. Amino acids: CASSLGRFVRPYF.

This chain joins TRBV6-6 and TRBJ2-1; 12 bases fit TRBD2. CDR3 size: 16 residues. CDR1 MNHNY and CDR2 SVGAGI come from the germline V gene (reference sequence). V lost 8 bases to trimming and J lost 5 bases; unmatched junction nucleotides: 10. CDR3 sequence: CASQFYRLAGDNEQFF. The CDR3, as DNA: TGTGCCAGCCAATTTTACAGACTAGCGGGGGACAATGAGCAGTTCTTC.

V gene TRBV5-4 combines with J gene TRBJ2-3, with 12 nucleotides matching TRBD1. Germline V CDR1 and CDR2: SGHNT, YYREEE (reference sequence). V shed 0 bases and J 7 bases; nucleotides not matched to a gene: 6. The CDR3 extends over 16 amino acids. The DNA for the CDR3 is TGTGCCAGCAGCTTGGTTTTGGGGACAGGGGGCTATACGCAGTATTTT. It is translated as CASSLVLGTGGYTQYF.

The gene calls are TRBV20-1 and TRBJ2-1; D ambiguous. CDR3 length: 12 residues. Germline values: CDR1 DFQATT, CDR2 SNEGSKA (reference sequence). Between the trimmed V and J ends, which lost 6 bases and 6 bases, there was a span of 12 bases. CDR3 sequence: CSAYTPINEQFF. DNA for the CDR3: TGCAGTGCCTACACCCCAATCAATGAGCAGTTCTTC.